A selection of T cell receptor beta chains follows, all from one sample in a study of blood T cell repertoires in COVID-19. The protocol was immunoSEQ multiplex PCR, while the TCRdb copy is restricted to in-frame clones and leaves out a portion. In the table there are approximately 200,000 clones, 75% to 90% of which are singletons. Sequencing was performed on PBMCs or T cells enriched from blood (not recorded which). These receptors all stem from a young man who had recovered from COVID-19. CDR3s leave out the opening cysteine and the closing phenylalanine or tryptophan. Clone size is stated in some rows and not others, as once, few, many or a class when expanded.

CDR3aa	abundance	v_gene	j_gene
ASSQDQGSNQPQH	NA	TRBV4-3	TRBJ1-5
AWSVQGHEQF	NA	TRBV30	TRBJ2-1
ASSYTDSDYYGYT	NA	TRBV7-9	TRBJ1-2
ASSSYGGNYEQY	NA	TRBV5-1	TRBJ2-7
ASSLEGAGNQPQH	NA	TRBV5-1	TRBJ1-5
ASRSGGDYGYT	NA	TRBV4-3	TRBJ1-2
ASSVGQGIYNYGYT	NA	TRBV3-1/TRBV3-2	TRBJ1-2
ASSLTQGDNSPLH	few	TRBV6-5	TRBJ1-6
ASSLSGWDTQY	once	TRBV12-3/TRBV12-4	TRBJ2-3
ASSRLAQPQH	NA	TRBV28	TRBJ1-5
AISADLSRGNTEAF	NA	TRBV10-3	TRBJ1-1
ASSVGTSGGAGETQY	NA	TRBV9	TRBJ2-5
ASRWDTDNSPLH	NA	TRBV6-5	TRBJ1-6
ASSYSRTGHNQPQH	NA	TRBV6-6	TRBJ1-5
ASCRGADTGELF	NA	TRBV9	TRBJ2-2
ASSLTSTDTQY	NA	TRBV13	TRBJ2-3
ASSTSGGLVAF	NA	TRBV19	TRBJ1-1
ASSPQGYQPQH	NA	TRBV27	TRBJ1-5
ASSPFRGGELF	NA	TRBV10-1	TRBJ2-2